The 20 T cell receptor beta chains below all came from one sample that was sequenced in a study of blood T cell repertoires in COVID-19. The assay was immunoSEQ multiplex PCR, and TCRdb's table has in-frame clones only and misses some. The sample lists roughly 170,000 clones, approximately 80% seen once, with approximately 7.3% in the top ten. The sequencing input was peripheral blood. All receptors derive from a human donor in a cohort sampled during active COVID-19.

V is TRBV9 and J is TRBJ2-2, with 9 bases identical to TRBD2. Per the germline V gene, CDR1 is SGDLS and CDR2 is YYNGEE. Trimming at V came to 2 bases and at J to 3 bases, leaving 5 bases not matched to a gene. The CDR3 extends over 16 amino acids. CDR3 loop: CASSVSGGRDTGELFF. The CDR3, as DNA: TGTGCCAGCAGCGTGAGCGGGGGGCGGGACACCGGGGAGCTGTTTTTT. Using reference TRBV9 and TRBJ2-2 for the parts outside the CDR3, the full variable domain is DSGVTQTPKHLITATGQRVTLRCSPRSGDLSVYWYQQSLDQGLQFLIQYYNGEERAKGNILERFSAQQFPDLHSELNLSSLELGDSALYFCASSVSGGRDTGELFFGEGSRLTVL.

The chain recombines TRBV2 with TRBJ1-6; possible D gene TRBD1, 5 bases. Trimming stripped 9 bases from V and 8 bases from J, with 14 bases between. The CDR3 sequence is 13 residues long. Germline lookup yields CDR1 SNHLY and CDR2 FYNNEI. The CDR3 here is CARAEGSYSPLHF. CDR3 nucleotide sequence: TGTGCCAGAGCGGAGGGGTCCTATTCACCCCTCCACTTT. Using reference TRBV2 and TRBJ1-6 for the parts outside the CDR3, the full variable domain is EPEVTQTPSHQVTQMGQEVILRCVPISNHLYFYWYRQILGQKVEFLVSFYNNEISEKSEIFDDQFSVERPDGSNFTLKIRSTKLEDSAMYFCARAEGSYSPLHFGNGTRLTVT.

The CDR3 nucleotides are TGCGCCAGCAGCTTGGTTGGCGGGGGGCCGGATACGCAGTATTTT. Amino acid sequence: CASSLVGGGPDTQYF. The V gene is TRBV5-1, the J gene TRBJ2-3; TRBD2 agrees at 8 bases. This CDR3 contains 15 residues. V was clipped by 0 bases and J by 6 bases; unmatched bases: 6. Per germline, CDR1 SGHRS and CDR2 YFSETQ.

This rearrangement joins TRBV10-1 to TRBJ2-7; 11 nucleotides align to TRBD1. CDR1 WNHNN and CDR2 SYGVQD come from the germline V gene (reference sequence). This CDR3 is 13 amino acids long. J gave up 6 bases and V 5 bases, and 3 bases lay outside the gene matches. The CDR3 loop is CASSRDRGGEQYF. The DNA for the CDR3 is TGCGCCAGCAGTCGGGACAGGGGGGGCGAGCAGTACTTC.

This clone was detected only a few times. The genes are TRBV5-1 and TRBJ1-6; no reliable D call. The CDR3 consists of 13 residues. V was pared by 0 bases and J by 6 bases, with 4 bases between. Looked up from germline, CDR1 is SGHRS and CDR2 is YFSETQ. The chain's CDR3 is CASSLAVNSPLHF. As DNA, the CDR3 is TGCGCCAGCAGCTTGGCGGTTAATTCACCCCTCCACTTT.

The CDR3 coding sequence is TGTGCCAGCAGCCCGAGCTTTACCTCTGGAAACACCATATATTTT. Translated, it gives CASSPSFTSGNTIYF. J is TRBJ1-3 and V is TRBV7-9; D ambiguous. This CDR3 contains 15 residues. The germline V gene encodes CDR1 SEHNR and CDR2 FQNEAQ (reference sequence). V was clipped by 5 bases and J by 0 bases, with 11 bases between them.

Worth noting for this clone: Germline is not matched at one junction end, which may reflect a read error. This chain connects TRBV7-3 to TRBJ2-7; possible D gene TRBD2, 5 bases. Germline V gene sequence: CDR1 SGHTA, CDR2 FQGTGA. CDR3 length equals 10 residues. CDR3 amino acids: CASRPGSEGF. Here the CDR3 DNA reads TGTGCCAGCAGACCGGGATCCGAGGGCTTC.

CDR3 in amino acids: CASSPGDSGEQYF. CDR3 DNA: TGTGCCAGCAGCCCCGGGGACAGTGGCGAGCAGTACTTC. The genes are TRBV12-3 or TRBV12-4 and TRBJ2-7; 7 nucleotides agree with TRBD1. After removal of 6 bases from V and 6 bases from J, the junction contained 8 bases not matched to a gene. The CDR3 runs to 13 residues.

This chain uses TRBV19 with TRBJ1-1, with a possible D match to TRBD1 (6 bases). V dropped 5 bases and J dropped 5 bases, with 15 bases sitting between them. There are 14 residues in the CDR3. From germline, CDR1 is LNHDA and CDR2 SQIVND (reference sequence). CDR3 DNA sequence: TGTGCCAGTAGTGTACAGGGCCTCGCGACTGAAGCTTTCTTT. Protein product: CASSVQGLATEAFF.

The chain is built from TRBV9 and TRBJ2-1; 9 bases are a match to TRBD2. V was clipped by 3 bases and J by 3 bases; unmatched bases: 4. CDR1 SGDLS and CDR2 YYNGEE come from the germline V gene. The CDR3 is 15 residues long. CDR3 DNA: TGTGCCAGCAGCGGCAGCGGGGGGATCTACAATGAGCAGTTCTTC. It encodes CASSGSGGIYNEQFF. The full variable domain, completed using reference TRBV9 and TRBJ2-1, is DSGVTQTPKHLITATGQRVTLRCSPRSGDLSVYWYQQSLDQGLQFLIQYYNGEERAKGNILERFSAQQFPDLHSELNLSSLELGDSALYFCASSGSGGIYNEQFFGPGTRLTVL.

The chain links TRBV5-1 to TRBJ2-7, with 7 bases lining up with TRBD1. Trimming at V came to 5 bases and at J to 1 base, leaving 9 bases not matched to a gene. Germline V lookup: CDR1 SGHRS, CDR2 YFSETQ. There are 15 residues in the CDR3. Here the CDR3 DNA reads TGCGCCAGCAGAATCACAGGGGCGAGTTCCTACGAGCAGTACTTC. Encoded protein: CASRITGASSYEQYF.

This clone was detected only once. V gene TRBV29-1 combines with J gene TRBJ1-1; TRBD1 is a possible D gene (6 bases). V lost 5 bases, J lost 3 bases, and 10 bases lay in between. The CDR3 is 12 amino acids. The germline V gene encodes CDR1 SQVTM and CDR2 ANQGSEA. The CDR3 protein is CSVSQGDTEAFF. The CDR3 DNA reads TGCAGCGTTTCACAGGGCGACACTGAAGCTTTCTTT.

The V and J genes are TRBV25-1 and TRBJ1-6, with TRBD1 identical over 9 bases. The CDR3 has 12 residues. V lost 9 bases and J lost 10; bases outside the gene matches: 4. Germline CDR1 is MGHDK and CDR2 is SYGVNS. The chain's CDR3 is CARTGGGSPLHF. The CDR3 DNA follows: TGTGCCAGGACAGGGGGTGGGTCACCCCTCCACTTT.

The rearrangement joins TRBV6-5 to TRBJ1-1, with TRBD1 as a possible D gene (6 bases). The germline V gene has CDR1 MNHEY and CDR2 SVGAGI. CDR3 length: 13 amino acids. The V end was cut by 5 bases, the J end by 4 bases, with 11 bases between. CDR3 coding DNA: TGTGCCAGCAGTACCACAGGGACCACTGAAGCTTTCTTT. Translated, it gives CASSTTGTTEAFF.

The chain links TRBV9 to TRBJ2-6; TRBD2 might be the D (5 bases). V shed 0 bases and J shed 1 base, with 11 bases lying between them. Germline V gene data show CDR1 as SGDLS and CDR2 as YYNGEE. This CDR3 contains 17 residues. CDR3 bases: TGTGCCAGCAGCGTAGAAGGAAGAGGGTCTGGGGCCAACGTCCTGACTTTC. Translating gives CASSVEGRGSGANVLTF.

The chain carries TRBV11-1 and TRBJ2-1, with 11 bases lining up with TRBD1. Trimming cost V 1 base and J 8 bases; bases outside gene matches: 7. The length of the CDR3 is 16 residues. CDR1 is SGHAT and CDR2 is FQDESV in the germline V gene (reference sequence). The CDR3 reads CASSLGTGGFDDEQFF. In nucleotides, the CDR3 is TGTGCCAGCAGCTTAGGGACAGGGGGCTTTGACGATGAGCAGTTCTTC.

CDR3 residues: CASSSGTGDYEQYF. In DNA, the CDR3 is TGTGCCAGCAGCTCGGGGACGGGGGACTACGAGCAGTACTTC. This chain uses TRBV11-2 with TRBJ2-7; the D gene is possibly TRBD2 (6 bases). Trimming left V 4 bases short and J 3 bases short, with 13 bases between. From germline, CDR1 is SGHAT and CDR2 FQNNGV. The CDR3 is 14 amino acids.

The rearrangement joins TRBV2 to TRBJ2-3; 7 bases match TRBD1. The CDR3 contains 13 residues. The germline gives CDR1 SNHLY, CDR2 FYNNEI. The V segment lost 9 bases and the J segment 2 bases; nucleotides outside the gene matches: 5. Here the CDR3 reads CARQGQNTDTQYF. The DNA of the CDR3 is TGTGCCAGACAGGGACAGAACACAGATACGCAGTATTTT. Drawing the rest from reference TRBV2 and TRBJ2-3, the complete variable domain is EPEVTQTPSHQVTQMGQEVILRCVPISNHLYFYWYRQILGQKVEFLVSFYNNEISEKSEIFDDQFSVERPDGSNFTLKIRSTKLEDSAMYFCARQGQNTDTQYFGPGTRLTVL.

This clone was seen more than once but under ten times. The chain couples TRBV7-2 to TRBJ2-7; TRBD1 matches 11 bases. Germline V gene sequence: CDR1 SGHTA, CDR2 FQGNSA. With 6 bases clipped from V and 4 bases from J, the junction kept 8 bases outside the gene matches. The CDR3 runs to 15 residues. In DNA, the CDR3 is TGTGCCAGCAGAACTCCCGGGACAGGGGGTTACGAGCAGTACTTC. It encodes CASRTPGTGGYEQYF. The full variable domain, completed using reference TRBV7-2 and TRBJ2-7, is GAGVSQSPSNKVTEKGKDVELRCDPISGHTALYWYRQSLGQGLEFLIYFQGNSAPDKSGLPSDRFSAERTGGSVSTLTIQRTQQEDSAVYLCASRTPGTGGYEQYFGPGTRLTVT.

The sample holds one count of this clone. This chain joins TRBV14 and TRBJ2-1; D remains ambiguous. V lost 1 base to trimming and J lost 10 bases, with 5 bases between them. The length of the CDR3 is 11 residues. Germline values: CDR1 SGHDN, CDR2 FVKESK. The chain's CDR3 is CASSQVSEQFF. CDR3 DNA: TGTGCCAGCAGCCAAGTTAGCGAGCAGTTCTTC.